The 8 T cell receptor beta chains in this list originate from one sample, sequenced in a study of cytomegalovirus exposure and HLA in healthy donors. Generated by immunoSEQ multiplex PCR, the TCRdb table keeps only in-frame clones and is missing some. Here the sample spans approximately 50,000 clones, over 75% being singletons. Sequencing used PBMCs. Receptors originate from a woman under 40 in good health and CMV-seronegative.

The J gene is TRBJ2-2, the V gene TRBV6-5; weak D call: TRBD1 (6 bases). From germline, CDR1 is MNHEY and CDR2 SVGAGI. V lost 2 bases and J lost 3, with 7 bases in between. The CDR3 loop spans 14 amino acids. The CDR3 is CASSYRGYTGELFF. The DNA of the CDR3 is TGTGCCAGCAGTTACAGGGGGTACACCGGGGAGCTGTTTTTT.

CDR3 in DNA: TGTGCCAGCTCACTGCGGGACAGGGGGCCAGTCACTGAAGCTTTCTTT. Encoded protein: CASSLRDRGPVTEAFF. The chain couples TRBV5-6 to TRBJ1-1; 12 positions agree with TRBD1. The V and J ends lost 7 bases and 4 bases, in that order; junction bases with no gene match: 11. CDR1 and CDR2 (germline): SGHDT, YYEEEE. The CDR3 is 16 amino acids.

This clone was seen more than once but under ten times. This chain's CDR3 is CASSIGTGIQETQYF. The CDR3 nucleotides are TGTGCCAGTAGTATAGGGACAGGGATACAAGAGACCCAGTACTTC. This chain links TRBV19 with TRBJ2-5, with 8 bases lining up with TRBD1. The length of the CDR3 is 15 residues. V dropped 1 base and J dropped 2; count of bases not matched to a gene: 3. The germline CDR1 and CDR2 sequences are LNHDA and SQIVND (reference sequence).

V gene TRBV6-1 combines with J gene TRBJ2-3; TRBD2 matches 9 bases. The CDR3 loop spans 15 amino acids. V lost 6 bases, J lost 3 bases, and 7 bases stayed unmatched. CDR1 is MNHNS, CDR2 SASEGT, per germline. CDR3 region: CASSWVAGVTDTQYF. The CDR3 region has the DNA TGTGCCAGCAGCTGGGTAGCGGGAGTTACAGATACGCAGTATTTT.

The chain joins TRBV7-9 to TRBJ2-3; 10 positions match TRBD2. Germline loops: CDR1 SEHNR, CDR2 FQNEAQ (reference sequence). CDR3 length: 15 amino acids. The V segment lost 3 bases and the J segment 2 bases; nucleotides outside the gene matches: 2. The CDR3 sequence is CASSFGLADTDTQYF. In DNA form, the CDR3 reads TGTGCCAGCAGCTTCGGACTAGCGGACACAGATACGCAGTATTTT.

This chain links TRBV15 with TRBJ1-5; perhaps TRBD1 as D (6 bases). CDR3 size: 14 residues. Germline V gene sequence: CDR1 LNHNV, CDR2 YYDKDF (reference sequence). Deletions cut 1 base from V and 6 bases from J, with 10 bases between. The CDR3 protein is CATSRGGGGQPQHF. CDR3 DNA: TGTGCCACCAGCAGAGGTGGGGGCGGTCAGCCCCAGCATTTT.

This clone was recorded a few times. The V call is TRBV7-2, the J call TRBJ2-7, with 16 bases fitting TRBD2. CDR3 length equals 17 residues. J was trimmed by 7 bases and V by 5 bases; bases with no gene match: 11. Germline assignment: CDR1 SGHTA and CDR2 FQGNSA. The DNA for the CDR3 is TGTGCCAGCAGCAATATGGGACTAGCGGGAGGGCCGGGTGAGCAGTACTTC. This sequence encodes CASSNMGLAGGPGEQYF.

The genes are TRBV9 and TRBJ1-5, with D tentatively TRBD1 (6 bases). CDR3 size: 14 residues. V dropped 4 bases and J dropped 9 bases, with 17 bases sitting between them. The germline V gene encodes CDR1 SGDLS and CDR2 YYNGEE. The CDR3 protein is CASSPGRGDRPQHF. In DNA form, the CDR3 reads TGTGCCAGCAGCCCAGGCAGGGGAGATAGGCCCCAGCATTTT.